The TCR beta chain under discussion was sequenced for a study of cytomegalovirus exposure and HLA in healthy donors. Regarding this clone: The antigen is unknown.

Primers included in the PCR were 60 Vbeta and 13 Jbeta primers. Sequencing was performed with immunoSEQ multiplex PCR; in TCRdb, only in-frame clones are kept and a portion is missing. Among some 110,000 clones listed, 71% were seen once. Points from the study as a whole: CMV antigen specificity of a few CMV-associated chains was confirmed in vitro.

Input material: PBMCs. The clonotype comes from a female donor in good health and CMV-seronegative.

This chain's CDR3 is CASSFRRPGLAGNEQYF. For the CDR3, the DNA is TGTGCCAGCAGCTTTCGTCGGCCGGGACTAGCGGGAAACGAGCAGTACTTC. The genes are TRBV7-9 and TRBJ2-7; 13 positions match TRBD2. The CDR3 has 17 residues. CDR1 and CDR2 (germline): SEHNR, FQNEAQ (reference sequence). Trimming removed 3 bases from V and 5 bases from J; junction bases left unmatched: 10. Using reference TRBV7-9 and TRBJ2-7 for the parts outside the CDR3, the full variable domain is DTGVSQNPRHKITKRGQNVTFRCDPISEHNRLYWYRQTLGQGPEFLTYFQNEAQLEKSRLLSDRFSAERPKGSFSTLEIQRTEQGDSAMYLCASSFRRPGLAGNEQYFGPGTRLTVT.